This T cell receptor beta chain was recorded in a study of draining lymph node invasion in breast cancer (dated by TCRdb to 2020 to 2022). About the study as a whole: Histology and cytokeratin immunohistochemistry were used to diagnose nodal metastasis, and EpCAM/CD45 flow cytometry was used to confirm the diagnosis. A separate targeted assay used bulk TCR-beta CDR3 sequencing to compare sorted memory regulatory T cells with memory conventional CD4 T cells across breast cancer tissues. From every patient, the primary tumor plus matched non-invaded and tumor-invaded tumor-draining lymph nodes were collected, and both Treg and Tconv subsets were profiled. The separate targeted TCR sequencing covered lymph nodes from about 5 patients, with primary tumors sequenced for three of those patients.

Memory regulatory T cells were sorted as CD4+ CD45RA- CD25high cells. Each tumor-draining lymph node was classified as non-invaded if metastatic tumor cells were absent and as invaded if metastatic tumor cells were present. Before staining and sorting, T cells were pre-enriched using a Miltenyi Pan T Cell isolation kit. Immunohistochemistry for estrogen receptor, progesterone receptor, HER2 and Ki-67 was used to characterize primary tumors. Within a few hours after surgery, the fresh surgical tissue was processed by cutting it into small fragments. Tissue fragments were enzymatically digested with Liberase TL plus DNase for about 20 minutes and were then filtered through a 40-micrometer strainer. After DAPI live/dead staining, cells were sorted on a BD FACS Aria II at about 96-99% purity. Sorted cells were lysed in TCL buffer and RNA was purified with a Norgen Single Cell RNA purification kit including DNase treatment.

General findings and caveats noted by the study authors: According to the targeted TCR-seq data, Tregs appeared to be more clonally expanded than Tconvs in every tissue, and both subsets had lower diversity in tumor than in lymph nodes. The data could not determine whether Treg conversion took place in a particular organ or whether converted Tregs recirculated between nodes and tumor. The tumor top-100 clone tracking analysis was possible in only a couple of patients. Within each tissue, roughly 13-22% of Treg TCRs were also found among Tconvs, a result interpreted as suggesting peripheral Treg induction. Detection of some of the top 100 tumor clones in both invaded and non-invaded nodes suggests recirculation between tumor and draining nodes. TCRs shared between the Treg and Tconv subsets were regarded as suggesting, but not proving, a common clonal origin.

This clonotype was observed a handful of times. No antigen is known for it. Base qualities are missing; no much larger clone stands one base away. Library preparation was by bulk RNA-seq. TCRdb shows the sequencer as Illumina HiSeq 2500. The authors processed their data as follows. In the separate targeted TCR-seq dataset, CDR3 sequences were extracted from raw reads and quantified using MiXCR version 2.1.5 with default parameters. The separate targeted TCR-seq dataset defined each TCR-beta clone by its combination of V gene, J gene and CDR3 sequence. In the separate targeted TCR-seq dataset, clones with fewer than three counts were first removed, after which only the 90% most strongly expressed clones per sample were kept. For each tissue in the separate targeted TCR-seq dataset, Treg-Tconv overlap was calculated by dividing the number of shared clones by the total number of Treg clones and multiplying by 100. In TCRdb, the public reads were trimmed at Q25 with fastp and aligned with MiXCR, with productive beta chains retained. CDR3 protein sequences are deduplicated, and each keeps its most common genes and DNA. TCRdb, not the original authors, processed these V and J calls. The sample yields around 2,500 distinct CDR3 sequences; just over 70% were counted once. The ten largest account for about 7.8% of the sample.

CDR1 and CDR2 (DFQATT, SNEGSKA) derive from the germline V gene (reference sequence). The CDR3 has 13 amino acids, counting the end cysteine and phenylalanine. The retained sequence is limited to the CDR3, 39 bases, with the frame set at the first base. The germline ends are 11 bases apart after V is trimmed by 6 bases and J by 0 bases. The sequence derives from a female donor with luminal breast cancer. Sequenced sample: sorted memory Tregs from a lymph node. The cell subset or site label for this specimen denotes: CD45RA-negative sorted CD4+ T cells (memory Tconv or effector/memory Treg). The V and J genes are TRBV20-1 and TRBJ1-1; 5 matching bases give a weak D call of TRBD1. CDR3 loop: CSAIDSLNTEAFF. The base sequence is TGCAGTGCCATTGACAGCTTGAACACTGAAGCTTTCTTT.